The present TCR beta chain was sequenced within a study of blood T cell repertoires in COVID-19. About the research overall: PBMCs, B-cell-depleted T cells, or T cells provided the cDNA or gDNA that made up the material.

Methods used by the authors: Amplified reference gene primers provided the basis for estimating nucleated cell counts. Produced via immunoSEQ multiplex PCR; TCRdb's table is partial and in-frame only. The V and J calls and clone size are taken from that table; D and trimming were inferred from the DNA. The sample has about 140,000 clones; roughly 82% are singletons. Trimming shortened V by 0 bases and J by 10 bases, and 18 bases separated the two germline ends. Germline loops: CDR1 MGHRA, CDR2 YSYEKL. This CDR3 has 15 amino acids. Sequencing was done on a sample of peripheral blood. The sequence came from a man in his 60s with active or convalescent COVID-19. The chain recombines TRBV4-1 with TRBJ1-1; TRBD1 is a possible D gene (5 bases). The CDR3 is CASSQDGSRAGPAFF. The CDR3 DNA is TGCGCCAGCAGCCAAGATGGCAGTCGTGCAGGGCCAGCTTTCTTT.